The 8 T cell receptor beta chains below were found in one sample sequenced in a study of T cell clonotyping in hematopoietic cell transplantation. Specified time point: recipient sample about 28 days before transplant, after cytoreduction. Measured with immunoSEQ multiplex PCR; TCRdb has only the in-frame clones, and not every one. Found here are 65,000 to 80,000 clones, 96% of them singletons; the top ten hold about 1.8%. This material consisted of peripheral blood mononuclear cells, taken before stem cell transplant. The receptors shown here come from a woman in her forties or fifties with acute myeloid leukemia. Some clones in this sample may be carry-over from other donors' samples.

This clone was seen just once. The gene calls are TRBV5-1 and TRBJ2-7; TRBD1 agrees at 10 bases. Germline V lookup: CDR1 SGHRS, CDR2 YFSETQ. J lost 3 bases, V lost 4 bases, and 10 bases had no gene match. The CDR3 runs to 16 residues. As DNA, the CDR3 is TGCGCCAGCAGCAGGGGAGCGACAGGGGGCTTCTACGAGCAGTACTTC. It yields the protein CASSRGATGGFYEQYF. Full variable domain (remainder filled in from reference TRBV5-1 and TRBJ2-7): KAGVTQTPRYLIKTRGQQVTLSCSPISGHRSVSWYQQTPGQGLQFLFEYFSETQRNKGNFPGRFSGRQFSNSRSEMNVSTLELGDSALYLCASSRGATGGFYEQYFGPGTRLTVT.

The rearrangement uses TRBV28 and TRBJ2-7; TRBD1 is a possible D gene (6 bases). The CDR3 has 14 amino acids. Germline CDR1 reads MDHEN; CDR2 reads SYDVKM. Trimming shortened V by 6 bases and J by 6 bases, and 18 bases separated the two germline ends. CDR3 nucleotide sequence: TGTGCCAGCAGACCTACAGGGAATGGGCTCGAGCAGTACTTC. This encodes CASRPTGNGLEQYF. The full variable domain, its missing parts supplied by reference TRBV28 and TRBJ2-7, is DVKVTQSSRYLVKRTGEKVFLECVQDMDHENMFWYRQDPGLGLRLIYFSYDVKMKEKGDIPEGYSVSREKKERFSLILESASTNQTSMYLCASRPTGNGLEQYFGPGTRLTVT.

The rearrangement links TRBV7-9 to TRBJ1-2; D uncertain. Germline values: CDR1 SEHNR, CDR2 FQNEAQ (reference sequence). The CDR3 consists of 13 residues. Trimming pared 1 base from V and 7 bases from J, leaving 10 bases between. CDR3 loop: CASSLEGSGGYTF. CDR3 DNA: TGTGCCAGCAGCTTAGAGGGTTCGGGTGGCTACACCTTC.

The chain employs TRBV4-2 and TRBJ1-2; 7 nucleotides line up with TRBD1. This CDR3 contains 14 residues. J was trimmed by 4 bases and V by 4 bases; bases with no gene match: 6. Germline V gene sequence: CDR1 LGHNA, CDR2 YNFKEQ. Written as DNA, the CDR3 is TGTGCCAGCAGCCCGACAGGGAGCACCTATGGCTACACCTTC. It specifies CASSPTGSTYGYTF.

This clone appeared a single time. V and J are TRBV27 and TRBJ2-7; TRBD1 aligns across 9 bases. Germline V lookup: CDR1 MNHEY, CDR2 SMNVEV (reference sequence). V lost 2 bases to trimming and J lost 6 bases; unmatched junction nucleotides: 11. The length of the CDR3 is 16 residues. The CDR3 loop reads CASSLVKGQGIPEQYF. As DNA, the CDR3 is TGTGCCAGCAGTTTAGTCAAGGGACAGGGAATTCCCGAGCAGTACTTC.

The chain uses TRBV6-4 and TRBJ1-2, with D possibly being TRBD1 (5 bases). Germline lookup yields CDR1 MRHNA and CDR2 SNTAGT. The CDR3 has 14 amino acids. V dropped 3 bases and J dropped 0 bases, with 8 bases sitting between them. Here the CDR3 reads CASSEDRANYGYTF. The CDR3 bases are TGTGCCAGCAGTGAAGACAGAGCTAACTATGGCTACACCTTC.

This chain connects TRBV2 to TRBJ2-1; 12 nucleotides line up with TRBD2. V shed 3 bases and J 8 bases; nucleotides not matched to a gene: 5. The CDR3 totals 15 residues. The germline gives CDR1 SNHLY, CDR2 FYNNEI. CDR3 sequence reads: CASSELAGGPYEQFF. CDR3 in DNA: TGTGCCAGCAGTGAGCTAGCGGGGGGGCCCTATGAGCAGTTCTTC.

The CDR3 loop reads CAWNGEGDYEQYF. The CDR3 coding sequence is TGTGCCTGGAACGGGGAGGGGGACTACGAGCAGTACTTC. The chain recombines TRBV30 with TRBJ2-7, with a possible D match to TRBD2 (7 bases). The germline V gene has CDR1 GTSNPN and CDR2 SVGIG (reference sequence). The CDR3 sequence is 13 residues long. Trimming took off 4 bases at V and 3 bases at J, with 13 bases between the two ends.